This TCR beta chain was documented in a study of T cell repertoires in cytomegalovirus infection. Turning to the study itself: CMV infection and matching HLA type were both indicated by public TCR beta signatures. The study's findings and limits: Cumulative frequency of public TCR beta families picked out carriers of CMV plus the relevant HLA.

A note on this clonotype: Its antigen is currently unknown.

The CDR3 is 14 residues long. Trimming removed 3 bases from V and 7 bases from J, with 13 bases in between. The V gene's germline CDR1 is MNHEY and CDR2 SMNVEV (reference sequence). TCRdb reanalysed the reads using MiXCR and keeps one entry per CDR3 protein. The sample has 80,000 or so distinct CDR3 sequences, roughly 40% seen once; the top ten hold more than 80%. The sequences come from CD8+ T cells from cultured PBMCs, collected from culture after CMV antigen stimulation. This TCR came from a human donor in good health (CMV status not recorded). Some clones in this sample may be carry-over from other donors' samples. The chain uses TRBV27 and TRBJ2-1, with a possible D match to TRBD1 (7 bases). The CDR3 loop reads CASSFAQGGNEQFF. Here the CDR3 DNA reads TGTGCCAGCAGTTTCGCCCAGGGGGGAAATGAGCAGTTCTTC.